This TCR beta chain was retrieved from a study of T cells in tuberculosis. This clone showed up just once. Its antigen is as yet unknown. Generated by immunoSEQ multiplex PCR, the TCRdb table keeps only in-frame clones and is missing some. The sample holds under 35,000 clones, 92% seen once. Regarding the study as a whole: Smaller distances to GMM-specific TCRs suggested their expansion in active tuberculosis. Cases with active tuberculosis were adults, while controls were adolescents.

Time point given: new active TB diagnosis, blood taken before or within 7 days of starting treatment. This receptor was taken from an adult with tuberculosis. Some clones in this sample may be carry-over from other donors' samples. Sample: PBMCs, taken at tuberculosis diagnosis.

CDR3 in DNA: TGCGCCAGCAGCCATAATACAGGGGGCTTGAACTATGGCTACACCTTC. Translating gives CASSHNTGGLNYGYTF. The chain uses TRBV4-1 and TRBJ1-2; 9 bases fit TRBD1. Germline lookup yields CDR1 MGHRA and CDR2 YSYEKL. CDR3 size: 16 residues. Unmatched junction bases numbered 7, after V lost 3 bases and J lost 2 bases.